Listed here are 13 T cell receptor beta chains from one sample, sequenced in a study of blood T cell repertoires in COVID-19. Produced via immunoSEQ multiplex PCR; TCRdb's table is partial and in-frame only. Here the sample spans around 50,000 clones, around nine tenths being singletons. Sequencing was carried out using peripheral blood. These receptors originate from a man between 60 and 75 years old with active or convalescent COVID-19.

The CDR3 nucleotides are TGTGCCAGCAGCCCTGGGACAGGGCTACTCTACGAGCAGTACTTC. This translates into CASSPGTGLLYEQYF. The rearrangement uses TRBV3-1 (or the pseudogene TRBV3-2) and TRBJ2-7, with TRBD1 matching over 9 bases. CDR3 size: 15 residues. Germline CDR1 reads LGHDT; CDR2 reads YNNKEL (reference sequence). V lost 4 bases to trimming and J lost 3 bases; unmatched junction nucleotides: 7.

The sample holds a few counts of this clone. The V gene is TRBV7-2, the J gene TRBJ1-1; D not certain. V lost 3 bases, J lost 1 base, and 6 bases lay in between. This CDR3 has 13 amino acids. CDR1 and CDR2 from the germline V gene are SGHTA and FQGNSA. CDR3: CASSFSGNTEAFF. CDR3 coding DNA: TGTGCCAGCAGCTTTTCAGGGAACACTGAAGCTTTCTTT. Drawing the rest from reference TRBV7-2 and TRBJ1-1, the complete variable domain is GAGVSQSPSNKVTEKGKDVELRCDPISGHTALYWYRQSLGQGLEFLIYFQGNSAPDKSGLPSDRFSAERTGGSVSTLTIQRTQQEDSAVYLCASSFSGNTEAFFGQGTRLTVV.

The chain has TRBV10-3 and TRBJ2-1; 8 bases align to TRBD2. V shed 7 bases and J 2 bases; nucleotides not matched to a gene: 1. In germline, CDR1 is ENHRY, CDR2 SYGVKD. CDR3 length: 13 amino acids. CDR3 sequence reads: CAITGGAYNEQFF. The CDR3 nucleotides read TGTGCCATCACCGGGGGGGCCTACAATGAGCAGTTCTTC.

The rearrangement joins TRBV30 to TRBJ2-7; D gene uncertain. Deletions cut 4 bases from V and 3 bases from J, with 10 bases between. CDR3 length: 12 amino acids. Germline-derived CDR1 and CDR2 are GTSNPN and SVGIG (reference sequence). The CDR3 protein is CAWNVQNYEQYF. In DNA, the CDR3 is TGTGCCTGGAATGTTCAAAACTACGAGCAGTACTTC.

For this clone: Other DNA sequences in this sample translate to the same CDR3. The chain combines TRBV18 with TRBJ2-7, with 8 bases lining up with TRBD1. V was pared by 4 bases and J by 2 bases, with 4 bases of the junction left unmatched. CDR1 and CDR2 from the germline V gene are KGHSH and LQKENI. This CDR3 region has 14 residues. DNA of the CDR3: TGTGCCAGCTCACTCGGACAGGGAACCTACGAGCAGTACTTC. Its translation: CASSLGQGTYEQYF.

Written as DNA, the CDR3 is TGTGCCAGCAGCCCCGATGCGGGGACTGAAGCTTTCTTT. Its protein is CASSPDAGTEAFF. The chain links TRBV3-1 (or the pseudogene TRBV3-2) to TRBJ1-1; D is uncertain. The V and J ends lost 4 bases and 5 bases respectively, with 11 bases between them. Looked up from germline, CDR1 is LGHDT and CDR2 is YNNKEL (reference sequence). This CDR3 has 13 residues.

This clone was seen a few times. CDR3 residues: CAWSPAPGPNGYTF. In nucleotides, the CDR3 is TGTGCCTGGAGTCCTGCCCCAGGGCCTAACGGCTACACCTTC. This rearrangement joins TRBV30 to TRBJ1-2; D may be TRBD1 (5 bases). V was cut by 2 bases and J by 8 bases, with 18 bases left in between. This CDR3 is 14 amino acids long. Germline V gene data show CDR1 as GTSNPN and CDR2 as SVGIG (reference sequence).

This chain links TRBV11-2 with TRBJ2-3; perhaps TRBD1 as D (6 bases). Germline lookup yields CDR1 SGHAT and CDR2 FQNNGV. The CDR3 is 14 residues long. V lost 2 bases to trimming and J lost 3 bases, with 9 bases between them. The CDR3 nucleotides are TGTGCCAGCAGCTTAAGGGGGTTGACAGATACGCAGTATTTT. It translates to CASSLRGLTDTQYF.

The rearrangement links TRBV3-1 (or the pseudogene TRBV3-2) to TRBJ1-1, with TRBD1 identical over 8 bases. V was pared by 3 bases and J by 1 base, with 4 bases of the junction left unmatched. Germline CDR1 reads LGHDT; CDR2 reads YNNKEL (reference sequence). The length of the CDR3 is 15 residues. For the CDR3, the DNA is TGTGCCAGCAGCCAGTCGGACAGGGCGAACACTGAAGCTTTCTTT. This sequence encodes CASSQSDRANTEAFF.

This rearrangement joins TRBV24-1 to TRBJ2-1; D is possibly TRBD1 (6 bases). CDR1 and CDR2 (germline): KGHDR, SFDVKD. V lost 6 bases and J lost 3, with 11 bases in between. This CDR3 contains 14 residues. DNA of the CDR3: TGTGCCACCAGTCCGGGACAACGCTACAATGAGCAGTTCTTC. Translated, it gives CATSPGQRYNEQFF.

The rearrangement joins TRBV28 to TRBJ2-7, with 10 bases identical to TRBD1. The CDR3 spans 14 residues. Germline CDR1 is MDHEN and CDR2 is SYDVKM. Unmatched junction bases numbered 7, after V lost 6 bases and J lost 5 bases. In DNA form, the CDR3 reads TGTGCCAGCAGCCGTCCCGGGACAGGGGACGAGCAGTACTTC. Translating it yields CASSRPGTGDEQYF. The variable domain in full, with the rest retrieved from reference TRBV28 and TRBJ2-7, is DVKVTQSSRYLVKRTGEKVFLECVQDMDHENMFWYRQDPGLGLRLIYFSYDVKMKEKGDIPEGYSVSREKKERFSLILESASTNQTSMYLCASSRPGTGDEQYFGPGTRLTVT.

The chain couples TRBV11-3 to TRBJ2-2; TRBD1 matches 7 bases. The J segment lost 4 bases and the V segment lost 4 bases, leaving 6 bases of the junction unmatched. Germline CDR1 and CDR2: SGHNT and YENEEA. The CDR3 extends over 15 amino acids. The CDR3 nucleotides are TGTGCCAGCAGCTCCGGGACAGCTACCACCGGGGAGCTGTTTTTT. It codes for CASSSGTATTGELFF.

The J gene is TRBJ1-1, the V gene TRBV28, with 7 bases that match TRBD1. CDR1 is MDHEN, CDR2 SYDVKM, per germline. The CDR3 runs 13 residues. Trimming cost V 6 bases and J 4 bases; bases outside gene matches: 5. The CDR3 nucleotides read TGTGCCAGCAGCCTACAGGGGCCCACTGAAGCTTTCTTT. Encoded protein: CASSLQGPTEAFF.